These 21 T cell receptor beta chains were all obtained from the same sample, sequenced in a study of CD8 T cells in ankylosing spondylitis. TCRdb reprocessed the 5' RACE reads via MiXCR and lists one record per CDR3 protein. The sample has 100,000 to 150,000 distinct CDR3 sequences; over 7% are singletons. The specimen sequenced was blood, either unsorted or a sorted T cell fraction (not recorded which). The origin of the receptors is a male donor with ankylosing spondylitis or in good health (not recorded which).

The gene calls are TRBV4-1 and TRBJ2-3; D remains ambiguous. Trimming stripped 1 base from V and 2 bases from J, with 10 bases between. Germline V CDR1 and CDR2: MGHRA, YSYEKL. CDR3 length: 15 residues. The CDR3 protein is CASSQGRSPTDTQYF. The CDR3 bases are TGCGCCAGCAGCCAAGGGCGGTCTCCCACAGATACGCAGTATTTT.

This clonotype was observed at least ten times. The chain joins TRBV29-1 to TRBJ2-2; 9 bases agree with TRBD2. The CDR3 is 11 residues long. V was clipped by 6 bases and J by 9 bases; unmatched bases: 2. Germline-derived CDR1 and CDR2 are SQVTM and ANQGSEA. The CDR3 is CSVTSGRELFF. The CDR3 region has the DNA TGCAGCGTGACTAGCGGCCGGGAGCTGTTTTTT.

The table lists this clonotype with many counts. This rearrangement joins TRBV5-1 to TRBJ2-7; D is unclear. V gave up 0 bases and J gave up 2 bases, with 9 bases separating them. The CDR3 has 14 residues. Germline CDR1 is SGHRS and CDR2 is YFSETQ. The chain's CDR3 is CASSLDNSAYEQYF. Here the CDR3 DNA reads TGCGCCAGCAGCTTGGACAATTCCGCCTACGAGCAGTACTTC.

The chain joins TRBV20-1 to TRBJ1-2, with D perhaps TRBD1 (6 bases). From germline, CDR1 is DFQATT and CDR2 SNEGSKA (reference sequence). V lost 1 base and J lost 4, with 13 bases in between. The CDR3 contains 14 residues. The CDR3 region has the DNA TGCAGTGCTAGAGGGACGACAGGAGCCTATGGCTACACCTTC. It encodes CSARGTTGAYGYTF.

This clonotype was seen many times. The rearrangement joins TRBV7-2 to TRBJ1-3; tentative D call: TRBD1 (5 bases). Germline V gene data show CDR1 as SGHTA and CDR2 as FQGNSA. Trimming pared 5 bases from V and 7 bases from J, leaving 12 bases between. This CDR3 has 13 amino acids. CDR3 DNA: TGTGCCAGCAGCCCTAACGAGGGGAACACCATATATTTT. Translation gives CASSPNEGNTIYF.

The CDR3 bases are TGTGCCAGCAGCTTAGGAGCCGGCGGGAGAGCAGATACGCAGTATTTT. This encodes CASSLGAGGRADTQYF. The gene calls are TRBV7-2 and TRBJ2-3, with 7 bases that match TRBD2. In germline, CDR1 is SGHTA, CDR2 FQGNSA. This CDR3 is 16 amino acids long. J was trimmed by 4 bases and V by 1 base; bases with no gene match: 8.

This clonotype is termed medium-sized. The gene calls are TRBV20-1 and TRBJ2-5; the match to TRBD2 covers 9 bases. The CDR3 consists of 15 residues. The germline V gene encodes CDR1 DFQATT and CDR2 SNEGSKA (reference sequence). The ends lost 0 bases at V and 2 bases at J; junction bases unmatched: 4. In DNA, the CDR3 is TGCAGTGCTAGAGATTCGACTAGCGGACAAGAGACCCAGTACTTC. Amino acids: CSARDSTSGQETQYF.

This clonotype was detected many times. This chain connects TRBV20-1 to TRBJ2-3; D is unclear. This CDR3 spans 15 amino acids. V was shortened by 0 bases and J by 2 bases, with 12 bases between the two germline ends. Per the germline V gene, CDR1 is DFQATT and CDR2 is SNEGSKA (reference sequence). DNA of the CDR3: TGCAGTGCTAGAGACGTTCAGGAAGTCACAGATACGCAGTATTTT. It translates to CSARDVQEVTDTQYF.

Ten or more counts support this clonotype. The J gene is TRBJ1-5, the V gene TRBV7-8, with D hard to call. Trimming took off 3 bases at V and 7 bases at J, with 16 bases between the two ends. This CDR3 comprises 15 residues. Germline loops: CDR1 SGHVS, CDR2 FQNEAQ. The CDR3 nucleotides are TGTGCCAGCAGCTTGGGGTCGTCTGCGGGCCAGCCCCAGCATTTT. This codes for CASSLGSSAGQPQHF.

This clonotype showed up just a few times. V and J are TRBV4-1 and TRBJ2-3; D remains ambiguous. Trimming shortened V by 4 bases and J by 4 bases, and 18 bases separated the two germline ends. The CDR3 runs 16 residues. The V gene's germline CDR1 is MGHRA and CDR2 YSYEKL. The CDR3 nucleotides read TGCGCCAGCAGCCGAGAACGGACGGAGATAGCAGATACGCAGTATTTT. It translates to CASSRERTEIADTQYF.

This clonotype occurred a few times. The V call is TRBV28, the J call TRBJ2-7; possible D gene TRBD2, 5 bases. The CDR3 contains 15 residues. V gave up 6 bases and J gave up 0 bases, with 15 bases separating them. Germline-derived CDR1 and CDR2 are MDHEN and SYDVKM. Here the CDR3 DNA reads TGTGCCAGCAGCCAGGCGAGCGGCGGCTCCTACGAGCAGTACTTC. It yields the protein CASSQASGGSYEQYF.

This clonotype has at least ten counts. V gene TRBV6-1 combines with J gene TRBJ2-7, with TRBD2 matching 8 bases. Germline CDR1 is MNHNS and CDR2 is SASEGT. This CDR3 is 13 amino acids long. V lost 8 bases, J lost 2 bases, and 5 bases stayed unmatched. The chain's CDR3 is CASWAGGAYEQYF. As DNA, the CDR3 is TGTGCCAGCTGGGCGGGAGGAGCCTACGAGCAGTACTTC.

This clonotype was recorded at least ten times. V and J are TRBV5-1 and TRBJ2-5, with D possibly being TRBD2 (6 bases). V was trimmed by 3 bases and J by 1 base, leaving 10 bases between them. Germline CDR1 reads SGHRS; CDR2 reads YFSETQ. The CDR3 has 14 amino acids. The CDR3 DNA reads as TGCGCCAGCAGCTCCGGACTAAGCCAAGAGACCCAGTACTTC. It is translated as CASSSGLSQETQYF.

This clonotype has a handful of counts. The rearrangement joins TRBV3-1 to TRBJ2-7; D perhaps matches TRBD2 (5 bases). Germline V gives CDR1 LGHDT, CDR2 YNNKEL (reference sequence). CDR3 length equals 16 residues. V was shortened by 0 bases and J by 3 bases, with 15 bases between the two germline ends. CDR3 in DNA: TGTGCCAGCAGCCAAGATCTTTCGGGGTTTGGCTACGAGCAGTACTTC. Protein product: CASSQDLSGFGYEQYF.

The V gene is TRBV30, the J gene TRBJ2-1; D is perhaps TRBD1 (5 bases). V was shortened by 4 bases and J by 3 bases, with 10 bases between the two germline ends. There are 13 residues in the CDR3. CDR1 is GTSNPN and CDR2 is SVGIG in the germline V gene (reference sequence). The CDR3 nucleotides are TGTGCCTGGAAGGCAGGGTTCTACAATGAGCAGTTCTTC. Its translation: CAWKAGFYNEQFF.

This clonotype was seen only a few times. For the CDR3, the DNA is TGTGCCAGCAGTTCCTCCGGGACTAGCAGCTACGAGCAGTACTTC. As protein: CASSSSGTSSYEQYF. V gene TRBV12-3 or TRBV12-4 combines with J gene TRBJ2-7, with 9 bases identical to TRBD2. V shed 4 bases, J shed 3 bases, and the junction held 7 bases outside the gene matches. The CDR3 totals 15 residues.

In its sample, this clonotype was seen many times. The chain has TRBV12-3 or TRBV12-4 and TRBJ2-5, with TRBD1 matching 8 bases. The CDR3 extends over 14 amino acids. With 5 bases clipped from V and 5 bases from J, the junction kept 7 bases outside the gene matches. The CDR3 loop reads CASSGQGLRETQYF. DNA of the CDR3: TGTGCCAGCAGTGGACAGGGTTTAAGGGAGACCCAGTACTTC.

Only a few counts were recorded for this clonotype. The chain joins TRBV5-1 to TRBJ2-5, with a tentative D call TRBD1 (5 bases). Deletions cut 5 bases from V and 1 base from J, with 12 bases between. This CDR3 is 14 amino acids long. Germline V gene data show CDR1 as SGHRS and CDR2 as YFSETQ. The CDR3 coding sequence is TGCGCCAGCAGGAGGACAACCTCCCAAGAGACCCAGTACTTC. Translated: CASRRTTSQETQYF.

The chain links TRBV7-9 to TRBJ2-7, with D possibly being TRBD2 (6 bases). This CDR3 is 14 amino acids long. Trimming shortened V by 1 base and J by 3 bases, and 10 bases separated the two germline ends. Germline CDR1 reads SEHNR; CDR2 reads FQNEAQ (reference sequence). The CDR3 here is CASSLVGSGYEQYF. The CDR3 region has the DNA TGTGCCAGCAGCTTAGTTGGTAGCGGCTACGAGCAGTACTTC.

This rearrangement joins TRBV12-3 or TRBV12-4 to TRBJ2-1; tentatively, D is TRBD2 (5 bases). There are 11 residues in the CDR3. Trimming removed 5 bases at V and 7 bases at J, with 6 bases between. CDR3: CASSRTNEQFF. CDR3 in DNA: TGTGCCAGCAGTCGGACTAATGAGCAGTTCTTC.

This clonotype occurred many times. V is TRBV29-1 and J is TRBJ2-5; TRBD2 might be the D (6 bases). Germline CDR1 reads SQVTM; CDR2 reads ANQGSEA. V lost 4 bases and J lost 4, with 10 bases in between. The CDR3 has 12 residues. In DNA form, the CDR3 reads TGCAGCGTTGGGCCGGGAGTAGAGACCCAGTACTTC. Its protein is CSVGPGVETQYF.